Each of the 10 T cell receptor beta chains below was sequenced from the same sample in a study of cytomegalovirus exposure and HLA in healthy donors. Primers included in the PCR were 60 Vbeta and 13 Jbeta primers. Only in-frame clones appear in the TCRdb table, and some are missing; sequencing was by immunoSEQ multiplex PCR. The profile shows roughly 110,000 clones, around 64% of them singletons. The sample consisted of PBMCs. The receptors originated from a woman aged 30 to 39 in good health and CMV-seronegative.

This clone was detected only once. CDR3 amino acids: CASSISTGGGETQYF. Written as DNA, the CDR3 is TGTGCCAGCAGCATAAGCACAGGGGGCGGGGAGACCCAGTACTTC. This chain links TRBV11-2 with TRBJ2-5, with 9 bases identical to TRBD1. Per germline, CDR1 SGHAT and CDR2 FQNNGV. The CDR3 contains 15 residues. Germline trimming cut 5 bases from V and 5 bases from J; bases unmatched to any gene: 9.

The CDR3 DNA is TGTGCCAGCAGCGAGGGGGGGGGCTTAGTTTTGGAGACCCAGTACTTC. Residues: CASSEGGGLVLETQYF. The chain is built from TRBV9 and TRBJ2-5; weak D call: TRBD2 (7 bases). The germline V gene has CDR1 SGDLS and CDR2 YYNGEE. Trimming cost V 3 bases and J 5 bases, with 20 bases left between them. The CDR3 runs 16 residues.

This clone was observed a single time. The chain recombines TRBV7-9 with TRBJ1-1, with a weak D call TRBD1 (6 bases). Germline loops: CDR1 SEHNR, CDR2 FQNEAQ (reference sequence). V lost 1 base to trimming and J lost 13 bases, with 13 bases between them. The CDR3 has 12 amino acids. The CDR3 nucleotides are TGTGCCAGCAGCTTAGACGGGGGGCCCGGTTTCTTT. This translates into CASSLDGGPGFF.

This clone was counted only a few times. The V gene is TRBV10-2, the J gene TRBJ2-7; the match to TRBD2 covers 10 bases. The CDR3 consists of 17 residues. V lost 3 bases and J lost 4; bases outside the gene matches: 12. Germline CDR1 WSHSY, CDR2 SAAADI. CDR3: CASSDRASGRAVYEQYF. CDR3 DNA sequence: TGCGCCAGCAGTGATAGGGCCAGCGGGAGGGCGGTATACGAGCAGTACTTC.

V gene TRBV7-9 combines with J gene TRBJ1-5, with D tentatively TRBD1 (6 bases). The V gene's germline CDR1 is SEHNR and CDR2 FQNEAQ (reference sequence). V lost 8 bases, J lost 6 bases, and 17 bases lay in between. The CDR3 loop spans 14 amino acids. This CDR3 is CASSSGGGGQPQHF. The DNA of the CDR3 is TGTGCCAGCTCGAGCGGGGGGGGCGGTCAGCCCCAGCATTTT.

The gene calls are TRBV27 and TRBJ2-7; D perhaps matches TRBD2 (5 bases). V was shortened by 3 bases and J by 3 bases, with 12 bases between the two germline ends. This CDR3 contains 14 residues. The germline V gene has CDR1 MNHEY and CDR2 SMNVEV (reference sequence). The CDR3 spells CASSFGEFGYEQYF. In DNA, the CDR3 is TGTGCCAGCAGTTTCGGGGAGTTCGGCTACGAGCAGTACTTC.

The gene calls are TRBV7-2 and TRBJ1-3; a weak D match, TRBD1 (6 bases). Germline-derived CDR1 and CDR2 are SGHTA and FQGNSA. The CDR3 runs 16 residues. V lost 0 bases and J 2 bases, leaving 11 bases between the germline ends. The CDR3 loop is CASSLARSGAGNTIYF. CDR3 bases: TGTGCCAGCAGCTTAGCTCGGTCAGGGGCTGGAAACACCATATATTTT.

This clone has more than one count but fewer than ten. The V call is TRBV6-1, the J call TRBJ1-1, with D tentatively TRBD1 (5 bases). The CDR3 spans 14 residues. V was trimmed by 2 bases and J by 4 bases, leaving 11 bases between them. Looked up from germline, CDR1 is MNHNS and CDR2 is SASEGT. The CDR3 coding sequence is TGTGCCAGCAGTGAATTAGGAGACAGCACTGAAGCTTTCTTT. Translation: CASSELGDSTEAFF.

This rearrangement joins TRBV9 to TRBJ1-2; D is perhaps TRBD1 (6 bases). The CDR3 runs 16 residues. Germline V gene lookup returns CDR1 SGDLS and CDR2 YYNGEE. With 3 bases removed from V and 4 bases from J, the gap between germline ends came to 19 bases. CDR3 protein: CASSASTGPVPYGYTF. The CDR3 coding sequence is TGTGCCAGCAGCGCATCGACAGGCCCTGTCCCCTATGGCTACACCTTC.

Written as DNA, the CDR3 is TGCGCCAGCAGCTGGGGACAGGGGTATGAAAAACTGTTTTTT. Translation gives CASSWGQGYEKLFF. The rearrangement uses TRBV4-1 and TRBJ1-4; TRBD1 aligns across 10 bases. V gave up 5 bases and J gave up 6 bases; unmatched junction bases: 3. Looked up from germline, CDR1 is MGHRA and CDR2 is YSYEKL. The CDR3 loop spans 14 amino acids.